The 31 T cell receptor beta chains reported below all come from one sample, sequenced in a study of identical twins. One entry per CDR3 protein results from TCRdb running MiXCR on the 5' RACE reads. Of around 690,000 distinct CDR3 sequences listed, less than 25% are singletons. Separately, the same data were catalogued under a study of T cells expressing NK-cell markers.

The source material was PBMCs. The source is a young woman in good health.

The CDR3: CASASGGQGPKYQETQYF. In nucleotides, the CDR3 is TGTGCCAGCGCTAGTGGGGGACAGGGGCCAAAGTACCAAGAGACCCAGTACTTC. This chain uses TRBV21-1 with TRBJ2-5; the DNA was not compared with TRBD1, the D call given in the table. TRBV21-1 is described as a pseudogene. CDR3 length: 18 residues.

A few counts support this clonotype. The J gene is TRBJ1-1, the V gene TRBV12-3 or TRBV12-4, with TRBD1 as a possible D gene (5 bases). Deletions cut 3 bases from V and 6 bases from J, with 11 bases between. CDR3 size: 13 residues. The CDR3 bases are TGTGCCAGCAGTTTTGGGGGGAGAGCTGAAGCTTTCTTT. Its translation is CASSFGGRAEAFF.

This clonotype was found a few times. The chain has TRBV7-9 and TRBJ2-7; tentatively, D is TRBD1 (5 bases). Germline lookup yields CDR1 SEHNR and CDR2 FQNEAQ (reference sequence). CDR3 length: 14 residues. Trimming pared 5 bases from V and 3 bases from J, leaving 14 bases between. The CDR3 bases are TGTGCCAGCAGCGCTTCCCCAGGGAACTACGAGCAGTACTTC. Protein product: CASSASPGNYEQYF.

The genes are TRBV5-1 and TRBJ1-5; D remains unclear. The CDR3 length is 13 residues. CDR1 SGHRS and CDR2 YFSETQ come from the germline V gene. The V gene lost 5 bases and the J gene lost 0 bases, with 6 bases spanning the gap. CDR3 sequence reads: CASRFNSNQPQHF. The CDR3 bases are TGCGCCAGCAGGTTTAATAGCAATCAGCCCCAGCATTTT.

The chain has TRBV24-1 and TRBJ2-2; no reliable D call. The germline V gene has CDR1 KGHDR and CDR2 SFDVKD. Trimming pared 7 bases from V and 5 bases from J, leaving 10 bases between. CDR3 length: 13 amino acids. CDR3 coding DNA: TGTGCCACCAGGGGTTCAGGAACCGGGGAGCTGTTTTTT. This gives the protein CATRGSGTGELFF.

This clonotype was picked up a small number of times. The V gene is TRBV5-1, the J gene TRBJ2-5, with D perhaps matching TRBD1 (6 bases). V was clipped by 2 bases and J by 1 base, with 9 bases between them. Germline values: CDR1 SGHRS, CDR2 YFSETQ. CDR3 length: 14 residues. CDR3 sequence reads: CASSFQGIQETQYF. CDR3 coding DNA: TGCGCCAGCAGCTTTCAGGGGATCCAAGAGACCCAGTACTTC.

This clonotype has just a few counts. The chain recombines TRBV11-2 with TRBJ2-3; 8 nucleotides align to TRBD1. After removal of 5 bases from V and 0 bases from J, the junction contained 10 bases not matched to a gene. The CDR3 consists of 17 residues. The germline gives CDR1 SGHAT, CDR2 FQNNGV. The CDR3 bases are TGTGCCAGCAGCACCCTGACAGGGGAAGGGAGCACAGATACGCAGTATTTT. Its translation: CASSTLTGEGSTDTQYF.

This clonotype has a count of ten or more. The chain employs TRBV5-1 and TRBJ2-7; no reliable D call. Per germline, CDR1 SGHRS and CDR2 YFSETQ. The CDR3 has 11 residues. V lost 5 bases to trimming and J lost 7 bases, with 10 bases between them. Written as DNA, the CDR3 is TGCGCCAGCAGGGGGTTGAGAGAGCAGTACTTC. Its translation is CASRGLREQYF.

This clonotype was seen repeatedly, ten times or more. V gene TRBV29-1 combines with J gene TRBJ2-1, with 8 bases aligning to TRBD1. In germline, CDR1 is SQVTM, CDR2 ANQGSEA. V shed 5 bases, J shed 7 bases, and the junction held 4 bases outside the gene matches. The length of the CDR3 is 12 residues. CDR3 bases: TGCAGCGTTCGGGACAGGTGGAATGAGCAGTTCTTC. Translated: CSVRDRWNEQFF.

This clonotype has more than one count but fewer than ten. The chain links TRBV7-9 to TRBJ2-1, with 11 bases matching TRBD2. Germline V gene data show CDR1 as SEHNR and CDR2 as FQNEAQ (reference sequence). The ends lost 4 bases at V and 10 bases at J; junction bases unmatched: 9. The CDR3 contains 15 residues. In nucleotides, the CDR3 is TGTGCCAGCAGCTCATTAGCGGGGGGGCCGGAAGAGCAGTTCTTC. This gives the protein CASSSLAGGPEEQFF.

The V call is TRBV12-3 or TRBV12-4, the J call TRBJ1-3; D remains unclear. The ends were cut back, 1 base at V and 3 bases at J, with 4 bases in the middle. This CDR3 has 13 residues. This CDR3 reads CASSLGIGNTIYF. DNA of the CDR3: TGTGCCAGCAGTTTAGGTATTGGAAACACCATATATTTT.

CDR3 region: CASSLGGLARETQYF. The CDR3 DNA is TGTGCCAGCAGCTTAGGTGGACTAGCGCGAGAGACCCAGTACTTC. The genes are TRBV7-9 and TRBJ2-5, with TRBD2 matching over 9 bases. CDR1 is SEHNR and CDR2 is FQNEAQ in the germline V gene (reference sequence). The trim removed 1 base at V and 4 bases at J, leaving 4 bases unmatched. The CDR3 consists of 15 residues.

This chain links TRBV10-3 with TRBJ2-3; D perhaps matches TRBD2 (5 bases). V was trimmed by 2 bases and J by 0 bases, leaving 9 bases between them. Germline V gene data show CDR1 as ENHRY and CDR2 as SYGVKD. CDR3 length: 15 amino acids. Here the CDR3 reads CAISEVKRSTDTQYF. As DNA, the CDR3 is TGTGCCATCAGTGAGGTTAAGCGGAGCACAGATACGCAGTATTTT.

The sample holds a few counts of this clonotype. CDR3 nucleotide sequence: TGTGCCAGCAGTTTACCTACCTATAGCTACGAGCAGTACTTC. Translation gives CASSLPTYSYEQYF. This chain links TRBV2 with TRBJ2-7; D remains ambiguous. Trimming took 5 bases from V and 3 from J, leaving 14 bases between them. This CDR3 spans 14 amino acids. Germline V gives CDR1 SNHLY, CDR2 FYNNEI.

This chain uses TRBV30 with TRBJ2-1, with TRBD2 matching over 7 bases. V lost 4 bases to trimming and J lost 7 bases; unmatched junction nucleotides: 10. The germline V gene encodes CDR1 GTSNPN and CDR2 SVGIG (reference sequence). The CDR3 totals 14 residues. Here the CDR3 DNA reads TGTGCCTGGACCGGCGGGAGAGGGAAGAATGAGCAGTTCTTC. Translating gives CAWTGGRGKNEQFF.

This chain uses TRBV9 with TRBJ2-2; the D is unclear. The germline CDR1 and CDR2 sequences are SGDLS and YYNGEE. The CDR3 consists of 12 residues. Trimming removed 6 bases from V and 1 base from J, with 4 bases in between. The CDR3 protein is CASNVNTGELFF. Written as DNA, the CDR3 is TGTGCCAGCAATGTGAACACCGGGGAGCTGTTTTTT.

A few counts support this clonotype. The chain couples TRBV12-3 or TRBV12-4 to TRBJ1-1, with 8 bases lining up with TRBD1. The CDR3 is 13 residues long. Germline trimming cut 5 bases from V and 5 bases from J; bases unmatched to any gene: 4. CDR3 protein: CASSPGQVTEAFF. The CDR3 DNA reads TGTGCCAGCAGTCCGGGACAGGTAACTGAAGCTTTCTTT.

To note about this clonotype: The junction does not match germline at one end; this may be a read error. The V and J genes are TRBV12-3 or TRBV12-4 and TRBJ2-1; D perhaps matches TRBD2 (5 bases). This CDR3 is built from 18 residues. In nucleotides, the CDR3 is TGTGCCTGCAGCCAAAGGGAGCTGCGATTAAGCTCCTACAATGAGCAGTTCTTC. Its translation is CACSQRELRLSSYNEQFF.

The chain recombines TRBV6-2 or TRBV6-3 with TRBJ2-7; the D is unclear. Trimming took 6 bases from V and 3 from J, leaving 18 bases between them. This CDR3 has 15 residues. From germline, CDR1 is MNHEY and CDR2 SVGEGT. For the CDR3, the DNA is TGTGCCAGCAGCGAGGCGTCTACCCTACGCTACGAGCAGTACTTC. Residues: CASSEASTLRYEQYF.

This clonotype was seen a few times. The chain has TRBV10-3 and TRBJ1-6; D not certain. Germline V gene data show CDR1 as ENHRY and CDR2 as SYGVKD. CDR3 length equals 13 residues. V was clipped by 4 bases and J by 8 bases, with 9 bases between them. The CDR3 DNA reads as TGTGCCATCAGTGGGTCAGGAGATTCACCCCTCCACTTT. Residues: CAISGSGDSPLHF.

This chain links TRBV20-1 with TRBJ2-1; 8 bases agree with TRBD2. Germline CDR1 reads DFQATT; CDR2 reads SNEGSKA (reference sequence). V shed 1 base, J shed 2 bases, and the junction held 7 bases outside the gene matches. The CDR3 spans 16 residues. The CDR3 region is CSARVRAGAAYNEQFF. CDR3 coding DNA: TGCAGTGCTAGAGTTCGAGCGGGAGCCGCCTACAATGAGCAGTTCTTC.

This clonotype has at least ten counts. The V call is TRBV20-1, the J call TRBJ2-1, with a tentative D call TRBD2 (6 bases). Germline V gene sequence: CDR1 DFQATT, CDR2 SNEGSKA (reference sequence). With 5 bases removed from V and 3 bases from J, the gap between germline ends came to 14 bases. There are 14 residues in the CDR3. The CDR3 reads CSARPGLVYNEQFF. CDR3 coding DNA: TGCAGTGCTCGCCCGGGACTGGTCTACAATGAGCAGTTCTTC.

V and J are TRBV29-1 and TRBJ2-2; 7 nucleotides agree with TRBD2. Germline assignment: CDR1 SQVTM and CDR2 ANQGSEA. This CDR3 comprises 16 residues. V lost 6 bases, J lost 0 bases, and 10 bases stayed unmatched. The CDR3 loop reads CSVSAGVNANTGELFF. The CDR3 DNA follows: TGCAGCGTCTCGGCGGGGGTAAACGCGAACACCGGGGAGCTGTTTTTT.

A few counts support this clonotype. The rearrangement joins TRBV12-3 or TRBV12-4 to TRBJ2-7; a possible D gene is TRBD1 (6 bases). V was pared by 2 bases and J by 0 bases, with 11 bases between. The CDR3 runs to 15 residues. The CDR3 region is CASSLSGHRSYEQYF. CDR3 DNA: TGTGCCAGCAGTTTATCGGGACACCGCTCCTACGAGCAGTACTTC.

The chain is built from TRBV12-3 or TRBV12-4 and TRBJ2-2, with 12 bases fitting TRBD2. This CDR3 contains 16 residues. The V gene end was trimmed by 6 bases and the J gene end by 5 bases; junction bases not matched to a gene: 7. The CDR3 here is CASRPGLAGRTGELFF. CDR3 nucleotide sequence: TGTGCCAGCAGGCCCGGACTAGCGGGAAGGACCGGGGAGCTGTTTTTT.

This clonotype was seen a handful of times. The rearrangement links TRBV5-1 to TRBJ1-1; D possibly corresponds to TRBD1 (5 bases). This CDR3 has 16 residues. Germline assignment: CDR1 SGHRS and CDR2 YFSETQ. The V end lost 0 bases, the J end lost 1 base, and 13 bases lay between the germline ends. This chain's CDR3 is CASSLELGVPNTEAFF. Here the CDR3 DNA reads TGCGCCAGCAGCTTGGAGTTGGGGGTACCGAACACTGAAGCTTTCTTT. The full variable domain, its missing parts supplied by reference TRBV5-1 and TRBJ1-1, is KAGVTQTPRYLIKTRGQQVTLSCSPISGHRSVSWYQQTPGQGLQFLFEYFSETQRNKGNFPGRFSGRQFSNSRSEMNVSTLELGDSALYLCASSLELGVPNTEAFFGQGTRLTVV.

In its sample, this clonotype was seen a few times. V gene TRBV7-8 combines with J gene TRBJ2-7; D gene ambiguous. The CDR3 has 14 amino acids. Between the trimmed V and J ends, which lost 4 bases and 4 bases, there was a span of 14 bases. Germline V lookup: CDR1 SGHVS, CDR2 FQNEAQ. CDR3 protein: CASSSPLVKYEQYF. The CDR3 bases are TGTGCCAGCAGCTCCCCGTTGGTCAAGTACGAGCAGTACTTC.

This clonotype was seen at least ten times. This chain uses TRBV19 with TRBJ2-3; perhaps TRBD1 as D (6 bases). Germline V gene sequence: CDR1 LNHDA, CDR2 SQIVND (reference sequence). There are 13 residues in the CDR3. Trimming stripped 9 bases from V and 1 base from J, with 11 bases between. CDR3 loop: CASSNRGTDTQYF. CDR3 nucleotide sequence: TGTGCCAGCAGCAACAGGGGCACAGATACGCAGTATTTT.

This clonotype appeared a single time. CDR3 protein: CASRRTVGTGELFF. CDR3 in DNA: TGCGCCAGCAGGAGGACCGTGGGCACCGGGGAGCTGTTTTTT. The rearrangement joins TRBV10-1 to TRBJ2-2, with D unresolved. Germline CDR1 is WNHNN and CDR2 is SYGVQD (reference sequence). The CDR3 has 14 residues. Trimming removed 6 bases from V and 4 bases from J, with 12 bases in between.

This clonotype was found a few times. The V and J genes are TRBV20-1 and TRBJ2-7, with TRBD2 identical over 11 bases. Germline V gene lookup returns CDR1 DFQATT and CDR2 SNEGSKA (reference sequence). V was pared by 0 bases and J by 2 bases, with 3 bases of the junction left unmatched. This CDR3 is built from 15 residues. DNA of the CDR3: TGCAGTGCTAGAGATCTGACTAGCGGGACCTACGAGCAGTACTTC. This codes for CSARDLTSGTYEQYF.

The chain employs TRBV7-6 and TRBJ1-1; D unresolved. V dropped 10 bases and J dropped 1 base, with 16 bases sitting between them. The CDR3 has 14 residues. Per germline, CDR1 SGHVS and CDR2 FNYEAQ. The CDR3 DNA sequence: TGTGCCACCCAAAAGGTCGTCGGGAACACTGAAGCTTTCTTT. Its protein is CATQKVVGNTEAFF.